This TCR beta chain was recovered during a study of CD8+CD57+ T cells in acquired aplastic anemia. As for the study in general: The average for DNA from sorted CD4+ and CD8+ cells was 3.2 ug. Some 9.9 million reads were obtained on average for healthy donor CD4+ cells.

Trimming removed 6 bases from V and 9 bases from J; junction bases left unmatched: 3. The CDR3 extends over 13 amino acids. Per the germline V gene, CDR1 is KGHDR and CDR2 is SFDVKD. This clonotype was detected only once. Its antigen is unidentified. General study points: CD8+ Simpson's diversity in patients was not significantly different from that in controls. Patients and controls had in common 25 to 35 CD8+ CDR3 sequences.

Profiles of TCR beta VDJ and CDR3 were generated from a genomic DNA template. TCRdb ran MiXCR on the reads and lists one entry per CDR3 protein. The data show about 210,000 distinct CDR3 sequences, approximately 35% seen once. The rearrangement joins TRBV24-1 to TRBJ2-1; 11 bases line up with TRBD2. The sequencing sample was made of sorted CD4+, CD8+, or CD8+CD57+ T cells (not recorded which) from PBMCs. This sequence originates from a human donor in good health, serving as a control. The CDR3 region has the DNA TGTGCCACCAGTCGTCTAGCGGGAGGTGAGCAGTTCTTC. It translates to CATSRLAGGEQFF.